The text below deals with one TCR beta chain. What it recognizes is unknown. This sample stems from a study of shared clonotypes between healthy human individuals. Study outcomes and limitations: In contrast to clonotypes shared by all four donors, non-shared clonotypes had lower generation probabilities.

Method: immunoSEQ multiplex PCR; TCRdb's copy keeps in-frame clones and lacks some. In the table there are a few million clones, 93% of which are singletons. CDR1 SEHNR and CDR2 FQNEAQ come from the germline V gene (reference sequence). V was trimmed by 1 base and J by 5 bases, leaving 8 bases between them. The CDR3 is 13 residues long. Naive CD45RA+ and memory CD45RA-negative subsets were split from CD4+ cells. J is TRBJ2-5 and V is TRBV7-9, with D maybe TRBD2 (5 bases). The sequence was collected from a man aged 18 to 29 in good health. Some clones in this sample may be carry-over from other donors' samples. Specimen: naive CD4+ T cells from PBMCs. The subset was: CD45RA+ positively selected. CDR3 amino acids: CASSLVPGETQYF. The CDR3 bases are TGTGCCAGCAGCTTAGTTCCGGGGGAGACCCAGTACTTC.